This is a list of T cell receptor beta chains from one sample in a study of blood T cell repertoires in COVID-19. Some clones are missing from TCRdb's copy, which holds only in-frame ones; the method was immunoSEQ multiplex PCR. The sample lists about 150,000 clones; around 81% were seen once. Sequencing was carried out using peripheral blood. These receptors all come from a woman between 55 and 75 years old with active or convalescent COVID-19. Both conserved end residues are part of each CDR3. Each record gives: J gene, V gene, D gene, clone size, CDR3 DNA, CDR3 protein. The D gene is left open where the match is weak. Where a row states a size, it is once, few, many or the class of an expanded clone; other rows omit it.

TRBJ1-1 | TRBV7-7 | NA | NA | TGTGCCAGCAGCCCGAGGAGGAGTCCTGGTTGGGAAGCTTTCTTT | CASSPRRSPGWEAFF
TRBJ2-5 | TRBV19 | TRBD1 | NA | TGTGCCAGTAGGGCGACAGGGCGGGAGACCCAGTACTTC | CASRATGRETQYF
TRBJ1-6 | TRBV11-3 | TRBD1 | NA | TGTGCCAGCAGCTTGGGACAGGGGAGGAATTCACCCCTCCACTTT | CASSLGQGRNSPLHF
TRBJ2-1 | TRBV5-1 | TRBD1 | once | TGCGCCAGCAGCGTGGGACAGGGGGCCTACAATGAGCAGTTCTTC | CASSVGQGAYNEQFF
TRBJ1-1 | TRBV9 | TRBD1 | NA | TGTGCCAGCAGCGTAGTGACAGGGACGGGCACTGAAGCTTTCTTT | CASSVVTGTGTEAFF
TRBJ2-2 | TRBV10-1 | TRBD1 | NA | TGCGCTCGACGAGGAGCCAGGGGGACCGGGGAGCTGTTTTTT | CARRGARGTGELFF
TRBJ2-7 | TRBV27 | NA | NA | TGTGCCAGCAGTTTGCAAGGGGCCGACGAGCAGTACTTC | CASSLQGADEQYF
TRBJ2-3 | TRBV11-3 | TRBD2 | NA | TGTGCCAGCAGCTCAGGGACTAGCGTTTCCACAGATACGCAGTATTTT | CASSSGTSVSTDTQYF
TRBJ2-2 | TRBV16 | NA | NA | TGTGCCAGCAGCCAATCCAGCACCGGGGAGCTGTTTTTT | CASSQSSTGELFF
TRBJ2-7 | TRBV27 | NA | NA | TGTGCCAGCAGACAAAGCCCGGTGCGGGATTACTACGAGCAGTACTTC | CASRQSPVRDYYEQYF
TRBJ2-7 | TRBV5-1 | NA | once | TGCGCCAGCAGCTTGAGGTCAGGACTCTACGAGCAGTACTTC | CASSLRSGLYEQYF
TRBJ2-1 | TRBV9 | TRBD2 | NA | TGTGCCAGCAGCGTACGTTCAGGGGCTAGCGGGGACAATGAGCAGTTCTTC | CASSVRSGASGDNEQFF
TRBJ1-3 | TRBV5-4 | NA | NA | TGTGCCAGCAGCTTGGGGGCCTCGAGAAACACCATATATTTT | CASSLGASRNTIYF
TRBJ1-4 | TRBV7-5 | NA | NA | TGTGCCAGAAGCTTCAGGGGGACAGGGGGCGTCATGGATGAAAAACTGTTTTTT | CARSFRGTGGVMDEKLFF
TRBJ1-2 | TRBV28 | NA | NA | TGTGCCAGCAGCGCTGTGAGGGGCTACACCTTC | CASSAVRGYTF
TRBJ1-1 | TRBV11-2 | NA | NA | TGTGCCAGCAGCCCCTCCACGGCGGCCCCGAACACTGAAGCTTTCTTT | CASSPSTAAPNTEAFF
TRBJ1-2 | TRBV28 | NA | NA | TGTGCCAGCAGTTCAATCGGAAGGACAGCTTATGGCTACACCTTC | CASSSIGRTAYGYTF
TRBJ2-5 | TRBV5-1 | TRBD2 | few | TGCGCCAGCAGCCCGGGGGGGGAGACCCAGTACTTC | CASSPGGETQYF
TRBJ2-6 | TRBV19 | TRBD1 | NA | TGTGCCAGTTCCGCCGGGACAGGGCCTTTGGGGGCCAACGTCCTGACTTTC | CASSAGTGPLGANVLTF
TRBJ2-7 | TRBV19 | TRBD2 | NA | TGTGCCAGTAGCCAATTAGCGGGAGGGACCTACGAGCAGTACTTC | CASSQLAGGTYEQYF
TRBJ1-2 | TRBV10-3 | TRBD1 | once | TGTGCCATCAGTGAGGACAGGGAAGGCTACACCTTC | CAISEDREGYTF
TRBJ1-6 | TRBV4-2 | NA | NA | TGTGCCAGCAGCCTCCGGACAGAGGACGTACCCCTCCACTTT | CASSLRTEDVPLHF
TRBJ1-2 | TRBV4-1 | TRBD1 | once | TGCGCCAGCAGCCGGACAGGGGGCATGGATGGCTACACCTTC | CASSRTGGMDGYTF
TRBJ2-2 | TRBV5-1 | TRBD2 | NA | TGCGCCAGCAGCTGGGCCGGGCTAGCGGGGGTGACCGGGGAGCTGTTTTTT | CASSWAGLAGVTGELFF
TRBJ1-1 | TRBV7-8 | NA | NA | TGTGCCAGCAGTTCTAGTCAGAACACTGAAGCTTTCTTT | CASSSSQNTEAFF
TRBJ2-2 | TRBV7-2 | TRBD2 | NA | TGTGCCAGCAGCCGGACTAGCGGAGAGAACACCGGGGAGCTGTTTTTT | CASSRTSGENTGELFF
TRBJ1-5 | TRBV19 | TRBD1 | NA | TGTGCCAGTAGTTTGGGCCCAGGGGGGCGCGAAGGCGATCAGCCCCAGCATTTT | CASSLGPGGREGDQPQHF
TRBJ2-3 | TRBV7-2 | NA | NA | TGTGCCAGCAGCCCTATCCCGTCAGATACGCAGTATTTT | CASSPIPSDTQYF
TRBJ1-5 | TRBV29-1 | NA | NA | TGCAGCGTTGGCGAGGTCGGGGTGGGGCCCCAGCATTTT | CSVGEVGVGPQHF
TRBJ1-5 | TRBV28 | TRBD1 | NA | TGTGCCAGCAGTTTAGGGACAGGGAGCAATCAGCCCCAGCATTTT | CASSLGTGSNQPQHF
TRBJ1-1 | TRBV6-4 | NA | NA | TGTGCCAGAACCCTCCGAGGGAACACTGAAGCTTTCTTT | CARTLRGNTEAFF
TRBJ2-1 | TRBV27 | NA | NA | TGTGCCAGCAGTTTATCGGCTCGACGGGTACAATTCAGTGAGCAGTTCTTC | CASSLSARRVQFSEQFF
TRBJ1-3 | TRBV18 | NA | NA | TGTGCCAGCTCACCCCAACTCGGGAGCTCTGGAAACACCATATATTTT | CASSPQLGSSGNTIYF